In its sample, the clone carrying this T cell receptor (beta chain) was seen a few times. These data belong to a study of T cell responses to AZD1222 COVID-19 vaccine. CDR1 is SGHNT and CDR2 is YYREEE in the germline V gene (reference sequence). This CDR3 contains 15 residues. Trimming stripped 4 bases from V and 0 bases from J, with 11 bases between. The assay was immunoSEQ multiplex PCR, and TCRdb's table has in-frame clones only and misses some. The sample records some 150,000 clones, 85% to 95% being singletons. The TCR comes from an adult in good health. Sequencing was performed on peripheral blood, taken on day 0 of MenACWY control vaccination. This sequence joins TRBV5-4 and TRBJ1-3; D might be TRBD1 (5 bases). Here the CDR3 reads CASSPGARSGNTIYF. The CDR3 coding sequence is TGTGCCAGCAGCCCCGGGGCACGCTCTGGAAACACCATATATTTT.